The 4 T cell receptor beta chains reported below all come from one sample, sequenced in a study of T-cell memory formation after mild COVID-19. TCRdb re-analysed the 5' RACE reads in MiXCR, keeping a single row per CDR3 protein. Among about half a million distinct CDR3 sequences, roughly 18% were seen once, and the ten largest hold 12%. What was sequenced was PBMCs or a T cell subset sorted from them (not recorded which). The source is an adult woman who had mild COVID-19 (a few samples of this study predate the infection). Cell type and time point are not known.

The gene calls are TRBV4-2 and TRBJ2-1; 9 bases are a match to TRBD2. CDR1 is LGHNA, CDR2 YNFKEQ, per germline. V lost 0 bases to trimming and J lost 9 bases; unmatched junction nucleotides: 12. This CDR3 contains 17 residues. The CDR3 loop reads CASSQEASGAQSGEQFF. Here the CDR3 DNA reads TGTGCCAGCAGCCAAGAGGCTAGCGGGGCCCAATCGGGTGAGCAGTTCTTC.

The chain combines TRBV6-2 or TRBV6-3 with TRBJ2-3, with 7 nucleotides matching TRBD1. Germline V gives CDR1 MNHEY, CDR2 SVGEGT. The CDR3 consists of 15 residues. The ends lost 8 bases at V and 2 bases at J; junction bases unmatched: 10. The chain's CDR3 is CASSFSGTATDTQYF. CDR3 coding DNA: TGTGCCAGCTCCTTCTCCGGGACAGCCACAGATACGCAGTATTTT.

This clonotype was observed many times. The gene calls are TRBV20-1 and TRBJ2-1, with 8 positions matching TRBD1. CDR3 length: 16 amino acids. V trimming: 1 base; J trimming: 3 bases; junction bases outside the gene matches: 8. Germline-derived CDR1 and CDR2 are DFQATT and SNEGSKA (reference sequence). The CDR3 DNA reads as TGCAGTGCTAGAGCCCAACAGGGGGGTGACTACAATGAGCAGTTCTTC. It codes for CSARAQQGGDYNEQFF.

This clonotype was seen more than once but under ten times. The chain is built from TRBV5-1 and TRBJ2-7; TRBD2 matches 11 bases. The CDR3 sequence is 18 residues long. In germline, CDR1 is SGHRS, CDR2 YFSETQ. V dropped 0 bases and J dropped 3; count of bases not matched to a gene: 11. The CDR3 region is CASSLAGLAGGQGYEQYF. The CDR3 DNA reads as TGCGCCAGCAGCTTGGCCGGGCTAGCGGGAGGCCAAGGCTACGAGCAGTACTTC.